What follows is one T cell receptor beta chain and its context. The data originate from a study of blood T cell repertoires in COVID-19. At the level of the study: The United States, Italy and Spain were the sources of the acute and convalescent COVID-19 samples.

Germline trimming cut 5 bases from V and 1 base from J; bases unmatched to any gene: 7. The CDR3 runs 15 residues. Per the germline V gene, CDR1 is SGHNT and CDR2 is YENEEA. Using immunoSEQ multiplex PCR, the repertoire was profiled, and TCRdb retains in-frame clones only, with some absent. Among around 430,000 clones listed, 88% were seen once. The receptor was isolated from a woman aged 45-60 years with COVID-19, enrolled during active disease. Sequences were obtained from peripheral blood. The V and J genes are TRBV11-3 and TRBJ2-5; 7 bases agree with TRBD1. The CDR3 loop is CASSLGDSPQETQYF. The DNA for the CDR3 is TGTGCCAGCAGCCTAGGGGACAGCCCCCAAGAGACCCAGTACTTC.